The clone carrying this TCR beta chain is deemed large (0.1 to 1%) by its frequency. The antigen remains unidentified. TRB was amplified from 250 ng of peripheral blood genomic DNA per sample. TRB was amplified by touch-down multiplex PCR, primer pools A and B combined. From the multiplex PCR reads, TCRdb lists one entry per CDR3 protein and no DNA. The sample table includes over a thousand distinct CDR3 sequences. The data are from a study of T cell clusters in autoimmune cytopenias. Study observations and caveats: TRB repertoire shifts in secondary cytopenia and chronic lymphocytic leukemia mostly reflected lymphoma, not autoimmunity.

The CDR3 contains 15 residues. Germline V gene data show CDR1 as GTSNPN and CDR2 as SVGIG (reference sequence). V usage is TRBV30 and J usage is TRBJ1-2; there is no DNA to check the TCRdb D call of TRBD1. The receptor comes from a human donor with an autoimmune cytopenia or autoimmune hepatitis (not recorded which). Sequencing was carried out using peripheral blood. The CDR3 loop is CAWMPAPITNYGYTF.